This entry lists 12 T cell receptor beta chains sequenced from one sample in a study of T cells in localized non-small cell lung cancer. The data were produced by immunoSEQ multiplex PCR, yet TCRdb's version contains in-frame clones alone and is incomplete. The sample lists tens of thousands of clones; around 93% were seen once. The sequencing used peripheral blood, collected before any cancer treatment. All receptors derive from an older female donor with stage I lung adenocarcinoma.

This clone was found a few times. The chain employs TRBV5-1 and TRBJ2-2; tentatively, D is TRBD1 (5 bases). The CDR3 consists of 16 residues. In germline, CDR1 is SGHRS, CDR2 YFSETQ. V was pared by 4 bases and J by 4 bases, with 17 bases between. The CDR3 region is CASSRKDNPGTGELFF. The CDR3 region has the DNA TGCGCCAGCAGCCGCAAGGACAACCCGGGCACCGGGGAGCTGTTTTTT.

Here the CDR3 reads CASTPGGGTGVRGELFF. In nucleotides, the CDR3 is TGTGCCAGCACCCCTGGGGGTGGGACAGGAGTTCGCGGGGAGCTGTTTTTT. V usage is TRBV7-2 and J usage is TRBJ2-2, with 8 bases matching TRBD1. Germline CDR1 is SGHTA and CDR2 is FQGNSA. There are 17 residues in the CDR3. V lost 7 bases to trimming and J lost 7 bases; unmatched junction nucleotides: 17.

This chain connects TRBV19 to TRBJ2-7; TRBD1 aligns across 7 bases. The germline V gene has CDR1 LNHDA and CDR2 SQIVND (reference sequence). This CDR3 spans 13 amino acids. The V and J ends lost 9 bases and 1 base, in that order; junction bases with no gene match: 6. Here the CDR3 DNA reads TGTGCCAGCGGAGGCAGGGGGTCCTACGAGCAGTACTTC. The encoded protein is CASGGRGSYEQYF. Filled out from reference TRBV19 and TRBJ2-7, the complete variable domain reads DGGITQSPKYLFRKEGQNVTLSCEQNLNHDAMYWYRQDPGQGLRLIYYSQIVNDFQKGDIAEGYSVSREKKESFPLTVTSAQKNPTAFYLCASGGRGSYEQYFGPGTRLTVT.

V and J are TRBV6-5 and TRBJ1-2; a weak D match, TRBD1 (5 bases). The CDR3 totals 15 residues. V lost 3 bases and J 2 bases, leaving 13 bases between the germline ends. Germline V lookup: CDR1 MNHEY, CDR2 SVGAGI. CDR3 nucleotides: TGTGCCAGCAGTTATCTCAGGGAATGGAACTATGGCTACACCTTC. It yields the protein CASSYLREWNYGYTF.

This clone was recorded once. The chain links TRBV28 to TRBJ1-1, with D perhaps TRBD1 (6 bases). V was clipped by 6 bases and J by 0 bases, with 11 bases between them. Per germline, CDR1 MDHEN and CDR2 SYDVKM. CDR3 length equals 14 residues. The CDR3 nucleotides read TGTGCCAGCAGACCCGGACAGTTGAACACTGAAGCTTTCTTT. As protein: CASRPGQLNTEAFF.

The chain couples TRBV4-1 to TRBJ2-2; no definite D call. V dropped 3 bases and J dropped 2 bases, with 10 bases sitting between them. The CDR3 contains 15 residues. Germline lookup yields CDR1 MGHRA and CDR2 YSYEKL. CDR3 in amino acids: CASSQNSVNTGELFF. The CDR3 DNA sequence: TGCGCCAGCAGCCAGAACTCCGTAAACACCGGGGAGCTGTTTTTT.

The chain employs TRBV7-8 and TRBJ2-7; D gene uncertain. Per germline, CDR1 SGHVS and CDR2 FQNEAQ. The germline V and J ends were trimmed by 5 bases and 0 bases, with 14 bases remaining between them. This CDR3 is built from 15 residues. CDR3: CASSPAGPDSYEQYF. Here the CDR3 DNA reads TGTGCCAGCAGCCCCGCCGGGCCTGACTCCTACGAGCAGTACTTC.

The gene calls are TRBV9 and TRBJ1-4, with TRBD1 identical over 8 bases. CDR1 and CDR2 from the germline V gene are SGDLS and YYNGEE. The trim removed 0 bases at V and 8 bases at J, leaving 6 bases unmatched. This CDR3 is built from 15 residues. CDR3 DNA sequence: TGTGCCAGCAGCGTAGCGACAGGGGATGGAGAAAAACTGTTTTTT. Protein: CASSVATGDGEKLFF.

CDR3 bases: TGTGCCAGCTCCCGGGACAGGGGAAGTGAAAAACTGTTTTTT. The encoded protein is CASSRDRGSEKLFF. V usage is TRBV18 and J usage is TRBJ1-4; 10 nucleotides match TRBD1. There are 14 residues in the CDR3. CDR1 and CDR2 (germline): KGHSH, LQKENI. The ends lost 6 bases at V and 7 bases at J; junction bases unmatched: 5.

This rearrangement joins TRBV4-1 to TRBJ1-1, with 8 bases matching TRBD1. The CDR3 consists of 15 residues. Unmatched junction bases numbered 7, after V lost 2 bases and J lost 5 bases. Looked up from germline, CDR1 is MGHRA and CDR2 is YSYEKL. The CDR3, as DNA: TGCGCCAGCAGCCAACGCATCACAGGGGGAACTGAAGCTTTCTTT. It is translated as CASSQRITGGTEAFF.

This chain links TRBV5-6 with TRBJ2-7; D might be TRBD1 (6 bases). This CDR3 spans 16 amino acids. Germline V lookup: CDR1 SGHDT, CDR2 YYEEEE. V shed 4 bases and J shed 3 bases, with 20 bases lying between them. CDR3 bases: TGTGCCAGCAGCGCATGGGGGCAGGGGACCGTCTACGAGCAGTACTTC. Translating gives CASSAWGQGTVYEQYF.

The chain carries TRBV5-1 and TRBJ1-1, with TRBD1 matching over 9 bases. This CDR3 is built from 15 residues. Germline CDR1 SGHRS, CDR2 YFSETQ. Trimming removed 4 bases from V and 3 bases from J; junction bases left unmatched: 7. The CDR3 sequence: CASSLGQGGHTEAFF. CDR3 nucleotides: TGCGCCAGCAGCCTGGGACAGGGAGGACACACTGAAGCTTTCTTT.